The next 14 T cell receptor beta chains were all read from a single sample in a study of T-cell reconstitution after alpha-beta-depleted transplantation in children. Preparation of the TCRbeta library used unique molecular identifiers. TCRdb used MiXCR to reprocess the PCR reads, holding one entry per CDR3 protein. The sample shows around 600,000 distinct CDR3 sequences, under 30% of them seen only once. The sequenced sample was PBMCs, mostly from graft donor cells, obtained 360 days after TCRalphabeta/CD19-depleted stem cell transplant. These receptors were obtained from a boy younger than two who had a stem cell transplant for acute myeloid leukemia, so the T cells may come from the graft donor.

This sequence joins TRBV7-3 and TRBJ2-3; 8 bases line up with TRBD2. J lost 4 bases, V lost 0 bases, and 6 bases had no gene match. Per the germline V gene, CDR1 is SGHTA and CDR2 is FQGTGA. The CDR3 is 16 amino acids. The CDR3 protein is CASSLTGLAGADTQYF. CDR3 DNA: TGTGCCAGCAGCTTAACTGGACTAGCAGGGGCAGATACGCAGTATTTT.

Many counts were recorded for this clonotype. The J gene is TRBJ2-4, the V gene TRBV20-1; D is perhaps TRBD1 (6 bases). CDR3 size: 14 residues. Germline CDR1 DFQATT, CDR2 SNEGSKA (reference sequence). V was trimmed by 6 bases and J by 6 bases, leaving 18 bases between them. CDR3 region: CSADPGARSNIQYF. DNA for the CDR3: TGCAGTGCGGATCCAGGGGCGCGTTCAAACATTCAGTACTTC.

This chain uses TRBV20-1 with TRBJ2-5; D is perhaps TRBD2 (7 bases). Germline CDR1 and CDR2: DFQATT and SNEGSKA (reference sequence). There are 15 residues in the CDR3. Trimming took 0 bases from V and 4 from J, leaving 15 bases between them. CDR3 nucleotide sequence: TGCAGTGCTAGAGATGGGGGGGCCGTGGGAGAGACCCAGTACTTC. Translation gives CSARDGGAVGETQYF.

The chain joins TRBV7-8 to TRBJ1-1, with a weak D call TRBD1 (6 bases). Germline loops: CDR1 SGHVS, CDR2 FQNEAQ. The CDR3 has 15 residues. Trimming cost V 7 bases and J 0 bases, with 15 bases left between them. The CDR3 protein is CASTLGGIMNTEAFF. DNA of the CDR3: TGTGCCAGCACCCTGGGGGGCATCATGAACACTGAAGCTTTCTTT. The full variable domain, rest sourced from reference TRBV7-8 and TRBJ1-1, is GAGVSQSPRYKVAKRGQDVALRCDPISGHVSLFWYQQALGQGPEFLTYFQNEAQLDKSGLPSDRFFAERPEGSVSTLKIQRTQQEDSAVYLCASTLGGIMNTEAFFGQGTRLTVV.

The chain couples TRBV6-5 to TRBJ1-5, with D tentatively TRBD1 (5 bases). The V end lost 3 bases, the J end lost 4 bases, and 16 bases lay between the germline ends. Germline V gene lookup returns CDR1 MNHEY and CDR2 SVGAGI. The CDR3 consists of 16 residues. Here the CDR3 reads CASSYTFRGFNQPQHF. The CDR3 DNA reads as TGTGCCAGCAGTTATACGTTCCGGGGCTTTAATCAGCCCCAGCATTTT.

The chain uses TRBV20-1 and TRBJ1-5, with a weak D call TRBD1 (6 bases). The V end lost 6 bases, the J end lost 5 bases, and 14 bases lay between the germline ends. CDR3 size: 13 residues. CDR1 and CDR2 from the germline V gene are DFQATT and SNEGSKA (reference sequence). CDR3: CSARHRVDQPQHF. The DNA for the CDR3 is TGCAGTGCGAGGCACAGGGTTGATCAGCCCCAGCATTTT.

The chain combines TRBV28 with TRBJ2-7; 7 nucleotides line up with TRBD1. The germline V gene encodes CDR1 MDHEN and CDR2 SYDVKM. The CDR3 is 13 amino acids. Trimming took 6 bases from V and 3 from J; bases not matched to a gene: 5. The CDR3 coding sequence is TGTGCCAGCAGCGGGACAGAGGACTACGAGCAGTACGTC. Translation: CASSGTEDYEQYV.

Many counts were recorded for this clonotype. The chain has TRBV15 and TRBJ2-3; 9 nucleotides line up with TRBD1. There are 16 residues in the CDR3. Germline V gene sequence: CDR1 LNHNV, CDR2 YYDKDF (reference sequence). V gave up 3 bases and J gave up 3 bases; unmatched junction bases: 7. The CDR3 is CATSSRVTGGTDTQYF. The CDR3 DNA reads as TGTGCCACCAGCAGTAGAGTGACAGGGGGGACAGATACGCAGTATTTT.

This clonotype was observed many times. This CDR3 reads CASRLELDGKTQYF. CDR3 nucleotides: TGTGCCAGCAGGTTGGAATTGGATGGGAAGACCCAGTACTTC. The chain employs TRBV2 and TRBJ2-5; D is undetermined. Germline loops: CDR1 SNHLY, CDR2 FYNNEI. Between the trimmed V and J ends, which lost 6 bases and 6 bases, there was a span of 17 bases. The CDR3 extends over 14 amino acids. Full variable domain (remainder filled in from reference TRBV2 and TRBJ2-5): EPEVTQTPSHQVTQMGQEVILRCVPISNHLYFYWYRQILGQKVEFLVSFYNNEISEKSEIFDDQFSVERPDGSNFTLKIRSTKLEDSAMYFCASRLELDGKTQYFGPGTRLLVL.

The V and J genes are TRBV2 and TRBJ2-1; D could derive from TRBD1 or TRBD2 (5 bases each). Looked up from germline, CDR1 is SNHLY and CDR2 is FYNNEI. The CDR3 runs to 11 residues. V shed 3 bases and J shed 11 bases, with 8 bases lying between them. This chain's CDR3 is CASSDREKQFF. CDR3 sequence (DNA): TGTGCCAGCAGTGACAGGGAGAAGCAGTTCTTC. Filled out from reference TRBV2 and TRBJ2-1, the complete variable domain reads EPEVTQTPSHQVTQMGQEVILRCVPISNHLYFYWYRQILGQKVEFLVSFYNNEISEKSEIFDDQFSVERPDGSNFTLKIRSTKLEDSAMYFCASSDREKQFFGPGTRLTVL.

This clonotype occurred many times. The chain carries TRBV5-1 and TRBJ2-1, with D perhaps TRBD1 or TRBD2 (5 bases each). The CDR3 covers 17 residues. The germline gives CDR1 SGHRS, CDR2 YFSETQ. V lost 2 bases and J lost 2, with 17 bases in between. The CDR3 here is CASSLPRPGRAYNEQFF. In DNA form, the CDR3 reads TGCGCCAGCAGCTTACCCCGACCAGGGAGAGCCTACAATGAGCAGTTCTTC.

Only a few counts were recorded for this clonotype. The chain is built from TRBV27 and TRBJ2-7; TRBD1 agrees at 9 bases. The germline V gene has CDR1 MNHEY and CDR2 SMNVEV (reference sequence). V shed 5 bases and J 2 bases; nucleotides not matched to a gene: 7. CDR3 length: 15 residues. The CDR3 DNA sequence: TGTGCCAGCAGTAAACAGGGGGCAGGGGCCTACGAGCAGTACTTC. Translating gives CASSKQGAGAYEQYF.

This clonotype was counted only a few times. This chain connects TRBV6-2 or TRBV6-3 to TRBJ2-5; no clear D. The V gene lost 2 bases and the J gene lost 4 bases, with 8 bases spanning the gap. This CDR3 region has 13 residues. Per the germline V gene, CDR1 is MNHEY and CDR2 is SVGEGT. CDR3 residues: CASSYEFLETQYF. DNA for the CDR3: TGTGCCAGCAGTTACGAGTTTCTAGAGACCCAGTACTTC.

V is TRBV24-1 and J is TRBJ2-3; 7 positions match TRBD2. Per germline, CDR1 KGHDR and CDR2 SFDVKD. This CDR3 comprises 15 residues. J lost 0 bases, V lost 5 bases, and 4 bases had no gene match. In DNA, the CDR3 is TGTGCCACCAGTGGCCCGGGGGGAAGCACAGATACGCAGTATTTT. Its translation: CATSGPGGSTDTQYF.